These 26 T cell receptor beta chains came from one sample sequenced in a study of blood T cells in healthy people across ages. Sample-barcoded 5' priming and a J-beta primer mix drove a second PCR of roughly 6 to 12 cycles. TCRdb analysed the 5' RACE reads with MiXCR anew, one entry per CDR3 protein. Of 550,000 to 600,000 distinct CDR3 sequences in the sample, roughly 48% were seen once. The sequenced material came from blood. The source of these receptors is a man aged 80 or over in good health.

This clonotype was seen more than once but under ten times. The chain employs TRBV28 and TRBJ2-7; D possibly corresponds to TRBD1 (7 bases). V lost 2 bases, J lost 0 bases, and 20 bases lay in between. CDR3 size: 18 residues. Germline-derived CDR1 and CDR2 are MDHEN and SYDVKM. The CDR3 region has the DNA TGTGCCAGCAGTTTAGGATATTCAGCAGGGGGGAGCTCCTACGAGCAGTACTTC. This encodes CASSLGYSAGGSSYEQYF.

This clonotype was seen a handful of times. This sequence joins TRBV6-6 and TRBJ1-1, with 8 bases that match TRBD1. The CDR3 contains 16 residues. V lost 6 bases and J lost 0; bases outside the gene matches: 9. Looked up from germline, CDR1 is MNHNY and CDR2 is SVGAGI (reference sequence). The CDR3 bases are TGTGCCAGCAGCTACCCCGCCAGGGGGCTGAACACTGAAGCTTTCTTT. Translated, it gives CASSYPARGLNTEAFF.

The rearrangement uses TRBV7-3 and TRBJ2-1, with TRBD2 matching over 7 bases. The germline V gene encodes CDR1 SGHTA and CDR2 FQGTGA. CDR3 length: 16 residues. With V trimmed by 2 bases and J by 6 bases, 10 bases remained unmatched. The CDR3 bases are TGTGCCAGCAGCTTACTTCCAGCGGGACCTGTCAATGAGCAGTTCTTC. Translated, it gives CASSLLPAGPVNEQFF.

Points on this clonotype: A read error is possible here, since a much larger clone lies one base away. The chain combines TRBV6-6 with TRBJ1-2; TRBD1 matches 9 bases. The V gene end was trimmed by 7 bases and the J gene end by 7 bases; junction bases not matched to a gene: 13. This CDR3 is 15 amino acids long. Per germline, CDR1 MNHNY and CDR2 SVGAGI (reference sequence). DNA for the CDR3: TGTGCCAGCAAATCCGAGAGGGACAGGGTCGGTGGCTACACCTTC. Its translation: CASKSERDRVGGYTF.

This clonotype has just a few counts. The chain couples TRBV7-9 to TRBJ2-3; no clear D gene. CDR3 length equals 13 residues. Per germline, CDR1 SEHNR and CDR2 FQNEAQ (reference sequence). V was clipped by 3 bases and J by 3 bases, with 7 bases between them. The CDR3 region has the DNA TGTGCCAGCAGCTTTGGCTTTACAGATACGCAGTATTTT. Encoded protein: CASSFGFTDTQYF.

This rearrangement joins TRBV12-3 or TRBV12-4 to TRBJ2-7; TRBD1 matches 10 bases. The DNA end is a closer match to TRBJ2-5, so the J assignment may be wrong. This CDR3 spans 14 amino acids. Here the CDR3 DNA reads TGTGCCAGCAGGCGACAGGGGGCAATTGAGACCCAGTACTTC. Residues: CASRRQGAIETQYF.

In its sample, this clonotype was seen a few times. The chain couples TRBV6-5 to TRBJ2-2, with TRBD1 matching over 7 bases. The CDR3 totals 15 residues. Germline V lookup: CDR1 MNHEY, CDR2 SVGAGI. V dropped 6 bases and J dropped 2; count of bases not matched to a gene: 6. CDR3 residues: CASRSRDRNTGELFF. As DNA, the CDR3 is TGTGCCAGCAGAAGCCGGGACAGAAACACCGGGGAGCTGTTTTTT.

This clonotype appeared a few times. The V gene is TRBV10-3, the J gene TRBJ2-1; 8 bases line up with TRBD2. The germline V gene encodes CDR1 ENHRY and CDR2 SYGVKD. The CDR3 consists of 13 residues. V was pared by 7 bases and J by 7 bases, with 6 bases of the junction left unmatched. CDR3 coding DNA: TGTGCCATCACACTAGCGGAGGGGAATGAGCAGTTCTTC. It specifies CAITLAEGNEQFF.

This chain connects TRBV29-1 to TRBJ1-4; D not resolved. The V gene's germline CDR1 is SQVTM and CDR2 ANQGSEA. Trimming took off 4 bases at V and 5 bases at J, with 5 bases between the two ends. The CDR3 is 11 residues long. The CDR3: CSVVGNEKLFF. In nucleotides, the CDR3 is TGCAGCGTTGTAGGGAATGAAAAACTGTTTTTT. Looking up the rest from reference TRBV29-1 and TRBJ1-4 gives the full variable domain: SAVISQKPSRDICQRGTSLTIQCQVDSQVTMMFWYRQQPGQSLTLIATANQGSEATYESGFVIDKFPISRPNLTFSTLTVSNMSPEDSSIYLCSVVGNEKLFFGSGTQLSVL.

This clonotype is a singleton in its sample. The chain couples TRBV6-5 to TRBJ1-6; D gene uncertain. Trimming took off 10 bases at V and 10 bases at J, with 14 bases between the two ends. The CDR3 is 12 residues long. The germline CDR1 and CDR2 sequences are MNHEY and SVGAGI. The CDR3 protein is CANGGERSPLHF. DNA for the CDR3: TGTGCCAACGGTGGAGAACGATCACCCCTCCACTTT.

This clonotype has just one count. The chain has TRBV27 and TRBJ2-1; 8 nucleotides match TRBD1. The DNA end is a closer match to TRBJ2-7, so the J assignment may be wrong. Germline assignment: CDR1 MNHEY and CDR2 SMNVEV (reference sequence). The CDR3 sequence is 14 residues long. CDR3 in DNA: TGTGCCAGCAGTGATAAGGGACAGGCCTACGAGCAGTACTTC. This sequence encodes CASSDKGQAYEQYF.

The chain combines TRBV20-1 with TRBJ2-1, with 7 bases identical to TRBD2. The CDR3 contains 15 residues. After removal of 5 bases from V and 1 base from J, the junction contained 8 bases not matched to a gene. Per germline, CDR1 DFQATT and CDR2 SNEGSKA (reference sequence). The CDR3 region is CSALISGLSYNEQFF. The CDR3 DNA reads as TGCAGTGCTTTAATTTCGGGACTATCCTACAATGAGCAGTTCTTC.

The chain joins TRBV10-2 to TRBJ2-3, with TRBD2 matching 9 bases. The V gene end was trimmed by 11 bases and the J gene end by 1 base; junction bases not matched to a gene: 7. CDR3 size: 14 residues. The germline V gene encodes CDR1 WSHSY and CDR2 SAAADI. The CDR3 protein is CASAIAGGTDTQYF. The CDR3 coding sequence is TGCGCCTCTGCTATAGCGGGGGGCACAGATACGCAGTATTTT.

This clonotype has only a few counts. CDR3 sequence reads: CASSQAYSNQPQHF. The CDR3 DNA is TGCGCCAGCAGCCAGGCGTATAGCAATCAGCCCCAGCATTTT. The chain employs TRBV4-3 and TRBJ1-5; no firm D call. CDR1 LGHNA and CDR2 YSLEER come from the germline V gene. The CDR3 length is 14 residues. The germline V and J ends were trimmed by 3 bases and 0 bases, with 6 bases remaining between them.

The chain combines TRBV5-6 with TRBJ1-2; D is perhaps TRBD1 (5 bases). The CDR3 runs to 13 residues. V was clipped by 3 bases and J by 4 bases, with 10 bases between them. Germline V gene data show CDR1 as SGHDT and CDR2 as YYEEEE. Here the CDR3 DNA reads TGTGCCAGCAGCTGGGCGGGACCCTATGGCTACACCTTC. The encoded protein is CASSWAGPYGYTF.

DNA of the CDR3: TGTGCCAGCAGTGTAAGTCCCGATGAGCAGTTCTTC. Protein product: CASSVSPDEQFF. V is TRBV7-2 and J is TRBJ2-1, with no clear D. CDR1 SGHTA and CDR2 FQGNSA come from the germline V gene. The CDR3 consists of 12 residues. Deletions cut 6 bases from V and 8 bases from J, with 11 bases between.

Details on this clonotype: Since a much larger clone is just one base distant, this may be a read error. This rearrangement joins TRBV6-6 to TRBJ2-3; no clear D. This CDR3 has 12 amino acids. Germline V lookup: CDR1 MNHNY, CDR2 SVGAGI (reference sequence). Here the CDR3 DNA reads TGTACCAGCAGCTTAACGACAGATACGCAGTATTTT. Its translation is CTSSLTTDTQYF.

This clonotype turned up a few times. CDR3 protein: CATSDSRGPGEKLFF. CDR3 nucleotide sequence: TGTGCCACCAGTGATTCTAGGGGGCCCGGTGAAAAACTGTTTTTT. This chain uses TRBV24-1 with TRBJ1-4; 7 bases are shared with TRBD1. This CDR3 is built from 15 residues. The V segment lost 2 bases and the J segment 7 bases; nucleotides outside the gene matches: 6. The germline V gene encodes CDR1 KGHDR and CDR2 SFDVKD.

The chain employs TRBV2 and TRBJ2-7, with TRBD2 identical over 7 bases. Looked up from germline, CDR1 is SNHLY and CDR2 is FYNNEI. CDR3 length: 16 residues. With 1 base clipped from V and 0 bases from J, the junction kept 6 bases outside the gene matches. The CDR3 sequence is CASSEGGGRGSYEQYF. The DNA for the CDR3 is TGTGCCAGCAGTGAAGGTGGCGGGAGAGGCTCCTACGAGCAGTACTTC.

The chain joins TRBV25-1 to TRBJ1-2; 10 bases are a match to TRBD1. Germline CDR1 reads MGHDK; CDR2 reads SYGVNS. This CDR3 region has 13 residues. V was pared by 8 bases and J by 4 bases, with 4 bases of the junction left unmatched. Here the CDR3 reads CASRRDRGYGYTF. In DNA, the CDR3 is TGTGCCAGCCGCCGGGACAGGGGCTATGGCTACACCTTC.

V and J are TRBV5-4 and TRBJ2-6; D remains unclear. Trimming cost V 1 base and J 4 bases, with 12 bases left between them. Germline V gene sequence: CDR1 SGHNT, CDR2 YYREEE (reference sequence). The CDR3 loop spans 16 amino acids. CDR3 in DNA: TGTGCCAGCAGCTTGACCGGGCCCAGGGGGGCCAACGTCCTGACTTTC. It codes for CASSLTGPRGANVLTF.

The chain recombines TRBV7-9 with TRBJ2-7; D is tentatively TRBD1 or TRBD2 (5 bases each). This CDR3 has 14 residues. Trimming took 4 bases from V and 4 from J, leaving 14 bases between them. In germline, CDR1 is SEHNR, CDR2 FQNEAQ (reference sequence). CDR3 residues: CASSSRGAEYEQYF. Written as DNA, the CDR3 is TGTGCCAGCAGCTCTAGAGGGGCAGAGTACGAGCAGTACTTC.

The chain carries TRBV5-1 and TRBJ2-3; TRBD2 agrees at 7 bases. The CDR3 has 16 amino acids. In germline, CDR1 is SGHRS, CDR2 YFSETQ. V lost 4 bases to trimming and J lost 0 bases; unmatched junction nucleotides: 8. The CDR3 spells CASSNLLAPSTDTQYF. The CDR3 bases are TGCGCCAGCAGCAACTTACTAGCGCCTAGCACAGATACGCAGTATTTT.

This clonotype showed up just once. The rearrangement joins TRBV5-1 to TRBJ1-1, with 7 bases that match TRBD1. This CDR3 has 16 residues. The germline V gene has CDR1 SGHRS and CDR2 YFSETQ. The V gene end was trimmed by 4 bases and the J gene end by 3 bases; junction bases not matched to a gene: 12. The CDR3, as DNA: TGCGCCAGCAGCGCTTACCGTCTAGGGACAGACACTGAAGCTTTCTTT. It translates to CASSAYRLGTDTEAFF.

The chain links TRBV3-1 to TRBJ2-1; TRBD2 agrees at 8 bases. This CDR3 has 15 residues. CDR1 is LGHDT, CDR2 YNNKEL, per germline (reference sequence). V lost 3 bases to trimming and J lost 5 bases; unmatched junction nucleotides: 6. CDR3 nucleotides: TGTGCCAGCAGCCACACTAGCGGAGGTCACAATGAGCAGTTCTTC. Amino acid sequence: CASSHTSGGHNEQFF.

Concerning this clonotype: At one boundary the junction diverges from the germline segment, which might be a read error. CDR3 nucleotides: TGTGCCAGCAGCTTGGGACAGCAAGGGACCCAGTACTTC. Protein: CASSLGQQGTQYF. The genes are TRBV7-9 and TRBJ2-5, with TRBD1 matching 7 bases. Germline V gene data show CDR1 as SEHNR and CDR2 as FQNEAQ (reference sequence). The CDR3 is 13 residues long.